Below, 24 T cell receptor beta chains from the same sample are listed, as sequenced in a study of blood T cells in healthy people across ages. Combining a sample-barcoded 5' primer with a J-beta primer mix, a second PCR ran for about 6 to 12 cycles. MiXCR was run by TCRdb on the 5' RACE reads, yielding one entry per CDR3 protein. This table has a few hundred thousand distinct CDR3 sequences, roughly half appearing once. Material for sequencing was blood. These receptors were collected from a man between 60 and 70 years old in good health.

The chain has TRBV6-5 and TRBJ1-1; no definite D call. CDR3 length equals 11 residues. Germline CDR1 reads MNHEY; CDR2 reads SVGAGI. V dropped 5 bases and J dropped 4 bases, with 5 bases sitting between them. The CDR3 is CASSTPTEAFF. The CDR3 region has the DNA TGTGCCAGCAGTACCCCCACTGAAGCTTTCTTT.

There are a few counts of this clonotype. V and J are TRBV20-1 and TRBJ2-3; perhaps TRBD1 as D (6 bases). The length of the CDR3 is 14 residues. Germline V gene sequence: CDR1 DFQATT, CDR2 SNEGSKA (reference sequence). V dropped 6 bases and J dropped 6 bases, with 19 bases sitting between them. CDR3 nucleotides: TGCAGTGCCCTAGTCCCCAACAGGGCTGATACGCAGTATTTT. It is translated as CSALVPNRADTQYF.

This clonotype was seen at least ten times. The rearrangement uses TRBV27 and TRBJ2-5; D call uncertain. The V end lost 0 bases, the J end lost 5 bases, and 13 bases lay between the germline ends. Germline lookup yields CDR1 MNHEY and CDR2 SMNVEV (reference sequence). The CDR3 consists of 15 residues. In nucleotides, the CDR3 is TGTGCCAGCAGTTTATCAGGTGGAATGGGGGAGACCCAGTACTTC. Its translation: CASSLSGGMGETQYF.

Note on this clonotype: This sequence may be a read error, since a much larger clone differs from it by one base. The chain has TRBV7-2 and TRBJ2-7; D unresolved. The CDR3 runs to 14 residues. Per germline, CDR1 SGHTA and CDR2 FQGNSA. V lost 5 bases, J lost 1 base, and 12 bases lay in between. The CDR3 reads CASSITNGSYEQYF. The CDR3 nucleotides are TGTGCCAGCAGCATCACTAACGGATCCTACGAGCAGTACTTC.

The chain is built from TRBV5-4 and TRBJ2-1; D not certain. CDR3 size: 13 residues. Germline V lookup: CDR1 SGHNT, CDR2 YYREEE (reference sequence). The ends were cut back, 1 base at V and 6 bases at J, with 8 bases in the middle. CDR3 coding DNA: TGTGCCAGCAGCTTGTTGAAACTCAATGAGCAGTTCTTC. It yields the protein CASSLLKLNEQFF.

The V and J genes are TRBV20-1 and TRBJ2-7, with a weak D call TRBD2 (6 bases). The CDR3 totals 10 residues. V lost 4 bases, J lost 6 bases, and 7 bases lay in between. CDR1 is DFQATT and CDR2 is SNEGSKA in the germline V gene (reference sequence). Written as DNA, the CDR3 is TGCAGTGCTATGGAGGGCGAGCAGTACTTC. It encodes CSAMEGEQYF.

The chain is built from TRBV2 and TRBJ1-2, with D possibly TRBD1 on 5 matching bases. This CDR3 contains 13 residues. V lost 3 bases and J lost 8, with 13 bases in between. Germline CDR1 reads SNHLY; CDR2 reads FYNNEI. The CDR3 sequence is CASSDIQGTGYTF. The CDR3 DNA is TGTGCCAGCAGTGATATCCAGGGCACCGGCTACACCTTC.

The sample holds a few counts of this clonotype. V is TRBV7-2 and J is TRBJ2-6; D may be TRBD1 (5 bases). V lost 5 bases and J 2 bases, leaving 10 bases between the germline ends. CDR3 size: 15 residues. Germline values: CDR1 SGHTA, CDR2 FQGNSA. The CDR3 DNA reads as TGTGCCAGCAGCCTCAGGGTAACTGGGGCCAACGTCCTGACTTTC. It encodes CASSLRVTGANVLTF.

The V gene is TRBV20-1, the J gene TRBJ1-2; D is possibly TRBD1 (5 bases). Germline assignment: CDR1 DFQATT and CDR2 SNEGSKA (reference sequence). The V gene lost 5 bases and the J gene lost 5 bases, with 15 bases spanning the gap. This CDR3 is 13 amino acids long. The CDR3 region has the DNA TGCAGTGCTTCGGGAACAGGCAGTTATGGCTACACCTTC. Translation: CSASGTGSYGYTF.

The CDR3 DNA sequence: TGTGCCAACCGACCGGGAAGGGGGAGGGGAGGTACGCAGTATTTT. Encoded protein: CANRPGRGRGGTQYF. This chain connects TRBV7-2 to TRBJ2-3, with a possible D match to TRBD2 (7 bases). The CDR3 runs 15 residues. V was trimmed by 10 bases and J by 8 bases, leaving 25 bases between them. Germline V gene data show CDR1 as SGHTA and CDR2 as FQGNSA.

This clonotype was recorded a few times. The V and J genes are TRBV7-2 and TRBJ2-1, with 8 positions matching TRBD2. Germline V gives CDR1 SGHTA, CDR2 FQGNSA. The J segment lost 10 bases and the V segment lost 0 bases, leaving 8 bases of the junction unmatched. The CDR3 loop spans 15 amino acids. CDR3 bases: TGTGCCAGCAGCTTAGCGGCTAGCGGGCCCAGGGAGCAGTTCTTC. It specifies CASSLAASGPREQFF.

The chain uses TRBV5-1 and TRBJ2-4; TRBD2 matches at 7 bases. The J call is in doubt because the DNA end fits TRBJ2-7 better. The CDR3 has 13 amino acids. Per germline, CDR1 SGHRS and CDR2 YFSETQ. CDR3 amino acids: CASSRRLAAEQYF. In DNA, the CDR3 is TGCGCCAGCAGCCGCCGACTAGCCGCCGAGCAGTACTTC.

The chain links TRBV20-1 to TRBJ1-5; possibly TRBD1 for D (5 bases). This CDR3 is built from 15 residues. Trimming left V 1 base short and J 3 bases short, with 13 bases between. Germline V gene data show CDR1 as DFQATT and CDR2 as SNEGSKA (reference sequence). DNA of the CDR3: TGCAGTGCTAGAGGAGGTGGGGGTTACAATCAGCCCCAGCATTTT. Encoded protein: CSARGGGGYNQPQHF.

This clonotype was seen just once. The chain joins TRBV9 to TRBJ2-5, with 7 bases aligning to TRBD1. Trimming removed 9 bases from V and 2 bases from J; junction bases left unmatched: 16. The CDR3 is 16 residues long. Germline V gene lookup returns CDR1 SGDLS and CDR2 YYNGEE. Written as DNA, the CDR3 is TGTGCCACCCCGGCCGAAACAGGGGTAGGGCAAGAGACCCAGTACTTC. This encodes CATPAETGVGQETQYF. The variable domain in full, completed from reference TRBV9 and TRBJ2-5, reads DSGVTQTPKHLITATGQRVTLRCSPRSGDLSVYWYQQSLDQGLQFLIQYYNGEERAKGNILERFSAQQFPDLHSELNLSSLELGDSALYFCATPAETGVGQETQYFGPGTRLLVL.

The chain combines TRBV11-2 with TRBJ2-3; 8 nucleotides agree with TRBD2. The CDR3 is made up of 15 amino acids. Unmatched junction bases numbered 5, after V lost 0 bases and J lost 6 bases. Looked up from germline, CDR1 is SGHAT and CDR2 is FQNNGV. The CDR3 is CASSLDGRAGDTQYF. The CDR3 DNA sequence: TGTGCCAGCAGCTTAGACGGGAGGGCCGGGGATACGCAGTATTTT.

This chain connects TRBV5-5 to TRBJ2-5; D ambiguous. The DNA matches TRBJ2-7 better at its end, which makes the J call doubtful. The CDR3 totals 15 residues. Looked up from germline, CDR1 is SGHKS and CDR2 is YYEKEE (reference sequence). The CDR3 DNA reads TGTGCCAGCAGCTTGGGGAGCTTAATCGCCCACGAGCAGTACTTC. Its translation: CASSLGSLIAHEQYF.

The CDR3 protein is CSVEVELGWGETQYF. CDR3 sequence (DNA): TGCAGCGTTGAAGTGGAACTGGGGTGGGGAGAGACCCAGTACTTC. The chain uses TRBV29-1 and TRBJ2-4; D is unresolved. Gene TRBJ2-5 matches the end of the DNA better, so the J call may be wrong. This CDR3 region has 15 residues. Germline CDR1 reads SQVTM; CDR2 reads ANQGSEA.

The chain is built from TRBV3-1 and TRBJ2-3; 7 bases fit TRBD2. The CDR3 consists of 16 residues. V was pared by 2 bases and J by 4 bases, with 9 bases of the junction left unmatched. The germline V gene encodes CDR1 LGHDT and CDR2 YNNKEL (reference sequence). In DNA, the CDR3 is TGTGCCAGCAGCCAAAGGGCGGGAGTTCATCCAGATACGCAGTATTTT. Translating it yields CASSQRAGVHPDTQYF.

There are a few counts of this clonotype. The gene calls are TRBV20-1 and TRBJ2-1; TRBD2 matches 14 bases. Looked up from germline, CDR1 is DFQATT and CDR2 is SNEGSKA (reference sequence). The CDR3 totals 15 residues. The trim removed 7 bases at V and 8 bases at J, leaving 10 bases unmatched. For the CDR3, the DNA is TGCAGTGGGACCCGGGGACTAGCGGGAGCACATGAGCAGTTCTTC. Translating it yields CSGTRGLAGAHEQFF.

The V gene is TRBV3-1, the J gene TRBJ1-2, with D tentatively TRBD1 (5 bases). Trimming cost V 1 base and J 5 bases, with 11 bases left between them. From germline, CDR1 is LGHDT and CDR2 YNNKEL (reference sequence). The CDR3 totals 14 residues. The CDR3 protein is CASSQGQRIYGYTF. CDR3 DNA: TGTGCCAGCAGCCAAGGACAGAGGATATATGGCTACACCTTC.

In regard to this clonotype: A single base separates this from a much larger clone, so it may be a read error. The CDR3 region has the DNA TGCAGCGTCAAAGGACAGGTTGCCTACGAGCAGTACTTC. It encodes CSVKGQVAYEQYF. The rearrangement joins TRBV29-1 to TRBJ2-7, with TRBD1 identical over 7 bases. Germline lookup yields CDR1 SQVTM and CDR2 ANQGSEA. V gave up 6 bases and J gave up 2 bases; unmatched junction bases: 7. The CDR3 runs 13 residues.

The chain carries TRBV3-1 and TRBJ1-1; 10 bases fit TRBD1. The CDR3 is 16 amino acids. With V trimmed by 0 bases and J by 0 bases, 1 base remained unmatched. CDR1 and CDR2 from the germline V gene are LGHDT and YNNKEL (reference sequence). This CDR3 is CASSQEGQGMNTEAFF. The DNA for the CDR3 is TGTGCCAGCAGCCAAGAGGGACAGGGGATGAACACTGAAGCTTTCTTT.

This clonotype showed up many times. The gene calls are TRBV9 and TRBJ2-7, with D perhaps being TRBD1 or TRBD2 (5 bases each). The CDR3 has 14 residues. Germline values: CDR1 SGDLS, CDR2 YYNGEE. Deletions cut 0 bases from V and 1 base from J, with 8 bases between. The CDR3 region is CASSVAEGSYEQYF. CDR3 nucleotide sequence: TGTGCCAGCAGCGTAGCTGAGGGGTCCTACGAGCAGTACTTC.

The rearrangement links TRBV5-4 to TRBJ1-2; perhaps TRBD1 as D (6 bases). Trimming took off 3 bases at V and 6 bases at J, with 18 bases between the two ends. Germline values: CDR1 SGHNT, CDR2 YYREEE (reference sequence). The CDR3 is 15 amino acids. CDR3 region: CASSSGAGAGDGYTF. The CDR3, as DNA: TGTGCCAGCAGCTCGGGCGCGGGGGCCGGAGATGGCTACACCTTC.